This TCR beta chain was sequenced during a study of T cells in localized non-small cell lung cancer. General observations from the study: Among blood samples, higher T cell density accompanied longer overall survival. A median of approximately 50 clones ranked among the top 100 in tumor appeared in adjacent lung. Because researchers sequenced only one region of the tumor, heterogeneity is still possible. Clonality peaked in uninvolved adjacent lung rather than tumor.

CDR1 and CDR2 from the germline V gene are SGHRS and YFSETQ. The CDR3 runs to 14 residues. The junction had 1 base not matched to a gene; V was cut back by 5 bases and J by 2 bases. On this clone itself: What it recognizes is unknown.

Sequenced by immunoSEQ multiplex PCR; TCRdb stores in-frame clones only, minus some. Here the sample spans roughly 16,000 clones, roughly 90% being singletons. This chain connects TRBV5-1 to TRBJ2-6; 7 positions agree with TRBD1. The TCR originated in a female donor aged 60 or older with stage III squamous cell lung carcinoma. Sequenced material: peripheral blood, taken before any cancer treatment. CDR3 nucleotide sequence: TGCGCCAGCAGTGGGACAGCTGGGGCCAACGTCCTGACTTTC. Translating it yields CASSGTAGANVLTF.